The clone carrying this T cell receptor beta chain was counted ten times or more. Its antigen is not known. Patients showing uncontrolled infection, other autoimmune disease, pregnancy or lactation were ineligible. Template material for amplifying TCR beta CDR3 regions consisted of RNA transcripts. An initial round of RT-PCR targeting the TCR CDR3 relied on the HTBI primer set. One entry per CDR3 protein results from TCRdb running MiXCR on the multiplex PCR reads. The data hold about 280,000 distinct CDR3 sequences, with less than 30% observed a single time. The data were taken from a study of T cells in Graves' hyperthyroidism and ophthalmopathy. This CDR3 has 15 residues. Germline V lookup: CDR1 SGHDN, CDR2 FVKESK. The germline V and J ends were trimmed by 0 bases and 3 bases, with 12 bases remaining between them. Overall study results and limits: Most thyroid clonotypes expanded above 0.001 appeared in blood too. Through a model of 13 V-J features, ophthalmopathy was separated from stable hyperthyroidism. Model output signaled ophthalmopathy a median approximately six months ahead of onset.

Source material: blood. V is TRBV14 and J is TRBJ2-7; D is unclear. The TCR originated in a man aged 35 to 55 with Graves' hyperthyroidism that later progressed to Graves' ophthalmopathy. CDR3 residues: CASSQEIQSGYEQYF. In DNA form, the CDR3 reads TGTGCCAGCAGCCAAGAGATCCAGTCCGGCTACGAGCAGTACTTC. The variable domain in full, with the rest retrieved from reference TRBV14 and TRBJ2-7, is EAGVTQFPSHSVIEKGQTVTLRCDPISGHDNLYWYRRVMGKEIKFLLHFVKESKQDESGMPNNRFLAERTGGTYSTLKVQPAELEDSGVYFCASSQEIQSGYEQYFGPGTRLTVT.